This is a list of T cell receptor beta chains from one sample in a study of T cell changes during pregnancy in multiple sclerosis. TCRdb's table, derived via immunoSEQ multiplex PCR, lists solely in-frame clones and lacks some. The data hold 42,000 or so clones, with 80% to 95% observed a single time. The sample consisted of CD8+ T cells from peripheral blood mononuclear cells, taken in the first trimester of pregnancy. The source is a female donor with multiple sclerosis, enrolled in a pregnancy study. Each CDR3 is given with its conserved first and last residue. D genes are given only for firm matches. Where a row states a size, it is once, few, many or the class of an expanded clone; other rows omit it.

v_call: TRBV29-1; clone_size: NA; d_call: NA; j_call: TRBJ1-4; cdr3_aa: CSVDGGSKKLFF; cdr3_nt: TGCAGCGTTGATGGCGGCAGTAAAAAACTGTTTTTT
v_call: TRBV5-5; clone_size: NA; d_call: NA; j_call: TRBJ2-6; cdr3_aa: CASSFSPGLSSGANVLTF; cdr3_nt: TGTGCCAGCAGCTTTAGCCCAGGGCTATCCTCTGGGGCCAACGTCCTGACTTTC
v_call: TRBV7-8; clone_size: NA; d_call: TRBD1; j_call: TRBJ2-5; cdr3_aa: CASKDLQGIQETQYF; cdr3_nt: TGTGCCAGCAAGGATCTACAGGGGATACAAGAGACCCAGTACTTC
v_call: TRBV11-1; clone_size: NA; d_call: TRBD1; j_call: TRBJ1-1; cdr3_aa: CASNHDRGRGVTEAFF; cdr3_nt: TGTGCCAGCAACCACGACAGGGGGCGCGGGGTCACTGAAGCTTTCTTT
v_call: TRBV7-9; clone_size: NA; d_call: TRBD2; j_call: TRBJ2-1; cdr3_aa: CASSPSSGSSYNEQFF; cdr3_nt: TGTGCCAGCAGCCCCAGTAGCGGGAGCTCCTACAATGAGCAGTTCTTC
v_call: TRBV4-1; clone_size: NA; d_call: NA; j_call: TRBJ1-1; cdr3_aa: CASSQVPPFFPGTEAFF; cdr3_nt: TGCGCCAGCAGCCAAGTCCCTCCCTTTTTCCCGGGGACTGAAGCTTTCTTT
v_call: TRBV6-4; clone_size: NA; d_call: TRBD2; j_call: TRBJ2-1; cdr3_aa: CASSEGLAGVDEQFF; cdr3_nt: TGTGCCAGCAGTGAGGGTTTAGCGGGAGTGGATGAGCAGTTCTTC
v_call: TRBV7-7; clone_size: NA; d_call: NA; j_call: TRBJ1-3; cdr3_aa: CASSLGQGTGNTIYF; cdr3_nt: TGTGCCAGCAGCTTAGGGCAGGGGACTGGAAACACCATATATTTT
v_call: TRBV7-7; clone_size: NA; d_call: NA; j_call: TRBJ1-4; cdr3_aa: CASSLGVARANEKLFF; cdr3_nt: TGTGCCAGCAGCTTAGGGGTCGCGAGGGCTAATGAAAAACTGTTTTTT
v_call: TRBV10-3; clone_size: NA; d_call: NA; j_call: TRBJ1-2; cdr3_aa: CAIITPDQGGYTF; cdr3_nt: TGTGCCATCATCACTCCCGACCAGGGAGGCTACACCTTC
v_call: TRBV2; clone_size: once; d_call: TRBD1; j_call: TRBJ2-7; cdr3_aa: CASSRTGTAYEQYF; cdr3_nt: TGTGCCAGCAGCAGAACCGGGACAGCGTACGAGCAGTACTTC
v_call: TRBV9; clone_size: NA; d_call: TRBD1; j_call: TRBJ2-7; cdr3_aa: CASSPFDRVEQYF; cdr3_nt: TGTGCCAGCAGCCCCTTCGACAGGGTCGAGCAGTACTTC
v_call: TRBV4-2; clone_size: NA; d_call: NA; j_call: TRBJ1-2; cdr3_aa: CASSQDQTVYGYTF; cdr3_nt: TGTGCCAGCAGCCAAGATCAGACAGTCTATGGCTACACCTTC
v_call: TRBV6-6; clone_size: NA; d_call: TRBD2; j_call: TRBJ2-5; cdr3_aa: CASSYSERGGWETQYF; cdr3_nt: TGTGCCAGCAGTTACTCTGAGCGGGGGGGTTGGGAGACCCAGTACTTC
v_call: TRBV7-6; clone_size: once; d_call: NA; j_call: TRBJ2-7; cdr3_aa: CASSPTGRSHEQYF; cdr3_nt: TGTGCCAGCAGCCCCACTGGCAGGTCCCACGAGCAGTACTTC
v_call: TRBV4-1; clone_size: NA; d_call: NA; j_call: TRBJ1-1; cdr3_aa: CASSQEPGPNTEAFF; cdr3_nt: TGCGCCAGCAGCCAAGAGCCAGGGCCGAACACTGAAGCTTTCTTT
v_call: TRBV7-9; clone_size: once; d_call: TRBD1; j_call: TRBJ2-3; cdr3_aa: CASSLVTGGSTDTQYF; cdr3_nt: TGTGCCAGCAGCTTAGTAACAGGGGGAAGCACAGATACGCAGTATTTT
v_call: TRBV9; clone_size: NA; d_call: TRBD1; j_call: TRBJ2-1; cdr3_aa: CASSPGTGNEQFF; cdr3_nt: TGTGCCAGCAGTCCCGGGACAGGGAATGAGCAGTTCTTC
v_call: TRBV6-5; clone_size: NA; d_call: NA; j_call: TRBJ2-7; cdr3_aa: CASSYAGENYEQYF; cdr3_nt: TGTGCCAGCAGTTACGCCGGGGAAAACTACGAGCAGTACTTC
v_call: TRBV7-9; clone_size: NA; d_call: TRBD2; j_call: TRBJ2-1; cdr3_aa: CASSFSGGAYNEQFF; cdr3_nt: TGTGCCAGCAGCTTTAGCGGGGGGGCGTACAATGAGCAGTTCTTC
v_call: TRBV7-9; clone_size: once; d_call: TRBD1; j_call: TRBJ1-1; cdr3_aa: CASSSRTGGNTEAFF; cdr3_nt: TGTGCCAGCAGCTCGAGAACAGGGGGGAACACTGAAGCTTTCTTT
v_call: TRBV19; clone_size: NA; d_call: NA; j_call: TRBJ2-7; cdr3_aa: CASSNFLGQAYEQYF; cdr3_nt: TGTGCCAGTAGTAACTTTCTTGGACAAGCCTACGAGCAGTACTTC
v_call: TRBV19; clone_size: NA; d_call: TRBD1; j_call: TRBJ1-6; cdr3_aa: CATTRTGFPSPLHF; cdr3_nt: TGTGCCACTACAAGGACAGGGTTTCCTTCACCCCTCCACTTT
v_call: TRBV7-2; clone_size: NA; d_call: TRBD2; j_call: TRBJ2-3; cdr3_aa: CASSLAGGRALSTDTQYF; cdr3_nt: TGTGCCAGCAGCTTAGCTGGAGGGAGGGCCCTCTCGACAGATACGCAGTATTTT
v_call: TRBV27; clone_size: NA; d_call: NA; j_call: TRBJ2-1; cdr3_aa: CASSPGQFNEQFF; cdr3_nt: TGTGCCAGCAGTCCCGGACAGTTCAATGAGCAGTTCTTC
v_call: TRBV27; clone_size: NA; d_call: NA; j_call: TRBJ2-7; cdr3_aa: CASSSGYEQYF; cdr3_nt: TGTGCCAGCAGTTCCGGCTACGAGCAGTACTTC
v_call: TRBV7-3; clone_size: NA; d_call: NA; j_call: TRBJ2-7; cdr3_aa: CASSLPVTFFSYEQYF; cdr3_nt: TGTGCCAGCAGCTTACCAGTGACATTCTTCTCCTACGAGCAGTACTTC
v_call: TRBV4-3; clone_size: NA; d_call: NA; j_call: TRBJ2-7; cdr3_aa: CASSHAQGQAYEQYF; cdr3_nt: TGCGCCAGCAGCCATGCCCAGGGTCAGGCCTACGAGCAGTACTTC
v_call: TRBV6-5; clone_size: NA; d_call: NA; j_call: TRBJ1-4; cdr3_aa: CASSYGGTNEKLFF; cdr3_nt: TGTGCCAGCAGTTACGGAGGGACTAATGAAAAACTGTTTTTT
v_call: TRBV5-1; clone_size: NA; d_call: NA; j_call: TRBJ1-1; cdr3_aa: CASSLGDGGTTEAFF; cdr3_nt: TGCGCCAGCAGCTTGGGGGATGGAGGTACTACTGAAGCTTTCTTT
v_call: TRBV9; clone_size: NA; d_call: TRBD1; j_call: TRBJ2-2; cdr3_aa: CASSATGTGDTEELFF; cdr3_nt: TGTGCCAGCAGCGCAACCGGGACAGGGGATACAGAGGAGCTGTTTTTT